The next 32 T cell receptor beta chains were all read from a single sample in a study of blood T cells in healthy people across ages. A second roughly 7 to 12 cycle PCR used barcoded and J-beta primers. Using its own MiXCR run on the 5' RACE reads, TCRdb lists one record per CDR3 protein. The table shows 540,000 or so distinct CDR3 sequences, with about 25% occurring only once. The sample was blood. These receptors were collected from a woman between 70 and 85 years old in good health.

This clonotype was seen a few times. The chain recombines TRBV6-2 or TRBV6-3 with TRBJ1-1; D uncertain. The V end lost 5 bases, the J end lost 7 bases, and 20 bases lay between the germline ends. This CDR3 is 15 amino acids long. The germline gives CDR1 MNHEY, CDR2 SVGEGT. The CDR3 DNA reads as TGTGCCAGCAGTCACCTCCGTATAGAACATGGTGAAGCTTTCTTT. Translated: CASSHLRIEHGEAFF.

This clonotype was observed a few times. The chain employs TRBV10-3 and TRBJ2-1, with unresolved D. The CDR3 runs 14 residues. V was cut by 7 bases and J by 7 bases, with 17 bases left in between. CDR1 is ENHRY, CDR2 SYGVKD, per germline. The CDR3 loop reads CAITDPDPRNEQFF. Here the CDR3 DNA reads TGTGCCATCACTGACCCTGACCCCCGGAATGAGCAGTTCTTC.

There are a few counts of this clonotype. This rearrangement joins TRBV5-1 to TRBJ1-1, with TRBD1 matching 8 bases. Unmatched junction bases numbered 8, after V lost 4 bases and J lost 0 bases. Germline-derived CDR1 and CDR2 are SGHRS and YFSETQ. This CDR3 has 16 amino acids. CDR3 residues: CASSNRDRTVNTEAFF. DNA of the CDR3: TGCGCCAGCAGCAACCGGGACAGGACGGTGAACACTGAAGCTTTCTTT.

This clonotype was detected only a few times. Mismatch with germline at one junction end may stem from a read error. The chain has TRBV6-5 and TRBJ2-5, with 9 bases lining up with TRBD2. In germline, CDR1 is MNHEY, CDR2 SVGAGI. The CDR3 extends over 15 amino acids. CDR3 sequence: CAGSYEVSGGETQYF. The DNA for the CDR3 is TGTGCCGGCAGTTACGAAGTTAGCGGGGGAGAGACCCAGTACTTC.

The CDR3 here is CASSLAVGVTDTQYF. As DNA, the CDR3 is TGCGCCAGCAGCTTGGCGGTGGGGGTCACAGATACGCAGTATTTT. This chain joins TRBV5-1 and TRBJ2-3, with D perhaps being TRBD1 or TRBD2 (5 bases each). The CDR3 loop spans 15 amino acids. Germline-derived CDR1 and CDR2 are SGHRS and YFSETQ. Trimming cost V 0 bases and J 2 bases, with 10 bases left between them. Complete variable domain (other parts from reference TRBV5-1 and TRBJ2-3): KAGVTQTPRYLIKTRGQQVTLSCSPISGHRSVSWYQQTPGQGLQFLFEYFSETQRNKGNFPGRFSGRQFSNSRSEMNVSTLELGDSALYLCASSLAVGVTDTQYFGPGTRLTVL.

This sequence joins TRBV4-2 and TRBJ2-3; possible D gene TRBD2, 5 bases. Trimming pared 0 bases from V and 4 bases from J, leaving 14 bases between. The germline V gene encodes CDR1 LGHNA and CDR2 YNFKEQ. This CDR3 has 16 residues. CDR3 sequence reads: CASSQERSGGADTQYF. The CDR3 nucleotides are TGTGCCAGCAGCCAAGAACGCAGCGGTGGGGCAGATACGCAGTATTTT.

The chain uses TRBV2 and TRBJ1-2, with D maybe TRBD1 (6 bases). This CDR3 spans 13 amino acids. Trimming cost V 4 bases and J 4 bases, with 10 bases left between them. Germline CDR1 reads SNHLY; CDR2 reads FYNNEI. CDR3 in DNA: TGTGCCAGCAGTGGTGACAGGACCTATGGCTACACCTTC. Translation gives CASSGDRTYGYTF.

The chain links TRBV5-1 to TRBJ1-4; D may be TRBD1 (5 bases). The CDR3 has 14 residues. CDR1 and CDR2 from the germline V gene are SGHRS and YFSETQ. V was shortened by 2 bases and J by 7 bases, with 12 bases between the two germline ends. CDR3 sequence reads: CASSFGRASEKLFF. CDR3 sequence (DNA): TGCGCCAGCAGCTTCGGCAGGGCCAGTGAAAAACTGTTTTTT.

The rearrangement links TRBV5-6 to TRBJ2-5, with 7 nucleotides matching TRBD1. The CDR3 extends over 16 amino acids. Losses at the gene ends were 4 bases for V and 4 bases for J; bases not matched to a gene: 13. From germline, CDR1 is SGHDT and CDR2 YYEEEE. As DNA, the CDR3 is TGTGCCAGCAGCCAAAGATACGGACAGGATAGAGAGACCCAGTACTTC. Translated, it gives CASSQRYGQDRETQYF.

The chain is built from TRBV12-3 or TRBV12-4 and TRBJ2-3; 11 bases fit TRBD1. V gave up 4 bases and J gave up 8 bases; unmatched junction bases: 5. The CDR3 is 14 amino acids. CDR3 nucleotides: TGTGCCAGCAGTTATGGGACAGGGGGGACTACGCAGTATTTT. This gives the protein CASSYGTGGTTQYF.

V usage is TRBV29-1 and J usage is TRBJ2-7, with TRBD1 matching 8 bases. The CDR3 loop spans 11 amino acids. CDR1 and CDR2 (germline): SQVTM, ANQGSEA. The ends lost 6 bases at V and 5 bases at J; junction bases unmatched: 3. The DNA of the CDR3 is TGCAGCGTAAACAGGGGGGACGAGCAGTACTTC. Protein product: CSVNRGDEQYF.

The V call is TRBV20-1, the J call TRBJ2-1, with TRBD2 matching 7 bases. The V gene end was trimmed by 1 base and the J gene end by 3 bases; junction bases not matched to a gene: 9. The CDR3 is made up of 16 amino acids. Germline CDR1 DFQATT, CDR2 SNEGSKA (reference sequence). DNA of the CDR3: TGCAGTGCTAGAGCCCAGCGGGGCGGCCTCTACAATGAGCAGTTCTTC. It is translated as CSARAQRGGLYNEQFF.

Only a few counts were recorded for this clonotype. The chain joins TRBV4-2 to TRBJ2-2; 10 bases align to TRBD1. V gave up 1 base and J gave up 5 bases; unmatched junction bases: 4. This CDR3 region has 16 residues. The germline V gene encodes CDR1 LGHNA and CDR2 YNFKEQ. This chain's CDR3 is CASSQGQGARTGELFF. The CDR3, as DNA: TGTGCCAGCAGCCAAGGACAGGGGGCAAGGACCGGGGAGCTGTTTTTT.

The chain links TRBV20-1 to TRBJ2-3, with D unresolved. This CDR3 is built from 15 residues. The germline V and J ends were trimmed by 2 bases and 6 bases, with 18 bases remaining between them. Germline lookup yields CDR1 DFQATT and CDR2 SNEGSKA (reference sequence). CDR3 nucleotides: TGCAGTGCTAGAATAGTGGCATCAGTCAGTGATACGCAGTATTTT. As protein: CSARIVASVSDTQYF.

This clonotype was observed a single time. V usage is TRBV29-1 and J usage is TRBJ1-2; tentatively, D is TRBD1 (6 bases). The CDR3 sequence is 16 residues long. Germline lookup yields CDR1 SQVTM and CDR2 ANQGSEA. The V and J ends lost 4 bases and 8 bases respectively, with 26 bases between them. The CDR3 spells CSVVRDTGNFGGGYTF. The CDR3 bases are TGCAGCGTTGTACGGGATACAGGGAATTTTGGGGGCGGCTACACCTTC.

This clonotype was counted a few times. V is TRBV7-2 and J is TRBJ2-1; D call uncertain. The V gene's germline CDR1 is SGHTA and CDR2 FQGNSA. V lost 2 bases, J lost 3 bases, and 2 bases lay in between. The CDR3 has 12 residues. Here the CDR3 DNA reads TGTGCCAGCAGCTTATTCTACAATGAGCAGTTCTTC. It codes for CASSLFYNEQFF.

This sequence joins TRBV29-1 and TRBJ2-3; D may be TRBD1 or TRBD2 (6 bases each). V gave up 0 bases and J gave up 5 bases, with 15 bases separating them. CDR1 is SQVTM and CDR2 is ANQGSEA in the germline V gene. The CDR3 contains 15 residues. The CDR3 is CSVEDLGKGGDTQYF. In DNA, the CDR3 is TGCAGCGTTGAAGATCTCGGGAAGGGGGGAGATACGCAGTATTTT.

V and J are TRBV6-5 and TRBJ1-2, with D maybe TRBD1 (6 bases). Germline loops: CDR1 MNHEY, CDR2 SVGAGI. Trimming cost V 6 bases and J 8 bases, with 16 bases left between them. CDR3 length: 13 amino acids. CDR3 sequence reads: CASSRTQGYGYTF. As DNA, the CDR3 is TGTGCCAGCAGCCGAACACAGGGCTACGGCTACACCTTC.

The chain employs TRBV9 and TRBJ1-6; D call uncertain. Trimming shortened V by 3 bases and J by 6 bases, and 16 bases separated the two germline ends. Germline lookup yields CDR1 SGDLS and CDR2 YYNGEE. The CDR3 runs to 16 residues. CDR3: CASSASPGPANSPLHF. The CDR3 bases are TGTGCCAGCAGCGCTTCCCCCGGGCCTGCTAATTCACCCCTCCACTTT.

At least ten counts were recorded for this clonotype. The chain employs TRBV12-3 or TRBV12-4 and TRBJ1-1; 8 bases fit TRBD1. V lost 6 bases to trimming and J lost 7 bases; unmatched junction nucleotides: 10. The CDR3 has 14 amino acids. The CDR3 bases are TGTGCCAGCAGCCCCGGGACAGGAACACATGAAGCTTTCTTT. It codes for CASSPGTGTHEAFF.

CDR3 loop: CASSPTTDRSGANVLTF. The CDR3 region has the DNA TGTGCCAGCAGTCCGACAACCGACAGGTCTGGGGCCAACGTCCTGACTTTC. The rearrangement uses TRBV27 and TRBJ2-6; D might be TRBD1 (6 bases). Germline CDR1 and CDR2: MNHEY and SMNVEV (reference sequence). The CDR3 is 17 amino acids. V was clipped by 5 bases and J by 1 base, with 15 bases between them.

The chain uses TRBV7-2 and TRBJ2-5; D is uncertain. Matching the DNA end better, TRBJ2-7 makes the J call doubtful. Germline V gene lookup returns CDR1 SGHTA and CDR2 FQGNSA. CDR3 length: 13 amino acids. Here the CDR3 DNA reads TGTGCCAGCAGCCCTAAATCGAACTACGAGCAGTACTTC. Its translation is CASSPKSNYEQYF.

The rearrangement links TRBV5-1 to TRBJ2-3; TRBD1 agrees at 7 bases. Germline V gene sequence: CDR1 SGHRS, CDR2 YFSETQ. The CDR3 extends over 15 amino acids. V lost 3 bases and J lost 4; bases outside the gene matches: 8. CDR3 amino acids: CASSSGQLSADTQYF. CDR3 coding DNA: TGCGCCAGCAGCTCGGGACAGTTGTCCGCAGATACGCAGTATTTT.

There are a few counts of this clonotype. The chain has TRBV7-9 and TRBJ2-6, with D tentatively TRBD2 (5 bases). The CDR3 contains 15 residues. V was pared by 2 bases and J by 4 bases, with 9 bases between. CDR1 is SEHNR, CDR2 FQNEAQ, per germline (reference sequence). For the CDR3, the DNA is TGTGCCAGCAGCTTATTCCGGGGAGGGGCCAACGTCCTGACTTTC. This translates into CASSLFRGGANVLTF. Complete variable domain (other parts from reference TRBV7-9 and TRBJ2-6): DTGVSQNPRHKITKRGQNVTFRCDPISEHNRLYWYRQTLGQGPEFLTYFQNEAQLEKSRLLSDRFSAERPKGSFSTLEIQRTEQGDSAMYLCASSLFRGGANVLTFGAGSRLTVL.

The CDR3 spells CSATGTSGASSNTGELFF. CDR3 DNA: TGCAGTGCTACCGGGACTAGCGGGGCAAGTTCGAACACCGGGGAGCTGTTTTTT. This chain uses TRBV20-1 with TRBJ2-2; 13 bases fit TRBD2. Trimming removed 4 bases from V and 0 bases from J; junction bases left unmatched: 8. The germline CDR1 and CDR2 sequences are DFQATT and SNEGSKA (reference sequence). The CDR3 totals 18 residues.

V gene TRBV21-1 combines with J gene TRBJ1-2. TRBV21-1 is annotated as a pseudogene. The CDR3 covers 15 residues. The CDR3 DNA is TGTGCCAGCAGCAGCCAACAGAGGGCTAACTATGGCTACACCTTC. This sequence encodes CASSSQQRANYGYTF.

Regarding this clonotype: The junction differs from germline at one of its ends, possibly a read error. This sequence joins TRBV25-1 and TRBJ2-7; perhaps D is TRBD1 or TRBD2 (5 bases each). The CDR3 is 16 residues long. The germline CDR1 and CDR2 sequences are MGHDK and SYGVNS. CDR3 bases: TGTGTCAGCAGTGAACATAGGTGGGACGGGCCCTACGAGCAGTACTTC. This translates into CVSSEHRWDGPYEQYF.

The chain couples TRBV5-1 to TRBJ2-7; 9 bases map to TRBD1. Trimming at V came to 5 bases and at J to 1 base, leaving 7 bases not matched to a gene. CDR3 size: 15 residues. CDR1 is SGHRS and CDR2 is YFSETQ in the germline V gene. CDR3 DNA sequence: TGCGCCAGCAGTCTAACAGGGGGCCTGTCCTACGAGCAGTACTTC. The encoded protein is CASSLTGGLSYEQYF.

The CDR3 nucleotides are TGTGCCAGCAGCTTAACCGGACCAAGGGTAGTTGGTGAGCAGTACTTC. Translation gives CASSLTGPRVVGEQYF. The J gene is TRBJ2-1, the V gene TRBV7-2, with unresolved D. The closer fit of TRBJ2-7 to the DNA end suggests the J call may be wrong. Germline V CDR1 and CDR2: SGHTA, FQGNSA. The CDR3 spans 16 residues.

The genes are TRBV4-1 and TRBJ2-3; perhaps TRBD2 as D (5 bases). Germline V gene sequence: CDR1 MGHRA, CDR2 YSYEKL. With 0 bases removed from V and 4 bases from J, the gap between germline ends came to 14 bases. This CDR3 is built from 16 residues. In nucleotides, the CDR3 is TGCGCCAGCAGCCAAGACGAGGGAGTGGGTGCAGATACGCAGTATTTT. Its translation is CASSQDEGVGADTQYF.

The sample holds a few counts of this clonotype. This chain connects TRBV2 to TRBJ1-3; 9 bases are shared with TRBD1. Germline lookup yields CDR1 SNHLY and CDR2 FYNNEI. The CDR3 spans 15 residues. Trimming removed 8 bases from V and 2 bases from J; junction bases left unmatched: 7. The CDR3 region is CASSGQGIAGNTIYF. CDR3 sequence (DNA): TGTGCCAGCTCGGGACAGGGAATAGCTGGAAACACCATATATTTT.

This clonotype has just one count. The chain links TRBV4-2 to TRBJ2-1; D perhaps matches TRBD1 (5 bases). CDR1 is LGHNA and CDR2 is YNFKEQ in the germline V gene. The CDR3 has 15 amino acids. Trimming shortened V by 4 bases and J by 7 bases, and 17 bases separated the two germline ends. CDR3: CASSLKVAGFNEQFF. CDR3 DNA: TGTGCCAGCAGCCTTAAAGTAGCAGGGTTTAATGAGCAGTTCTTC.